The next 15 T cell receptor beta chains were all read from a single sample in a study of T cell responses to AZD1222 COVID-19 vaccine. Repertoires were generated with immunoSEQ multiplex PCR, while TCRdb's copy carries only in-frame clones and drops some. The sample yields about 140,000 clones, roughly 90% seen once. The sample consisted of peripheral blood, taken on day 0 of AZD1222 vaccination. The receptors shown here come from an adult in good health.

The rearrangement links TRBV27 to TRBJ1-1; 8 nucleotides align to TRBD1. Germline V gene sequence: CDR1 MNHEY, CDR2 SMNVEV (reference sequence). The CDR3 length is 16 residues. Trimming removed 3 bases from V and 6 bases from J; junction bases left unmatched: 12. DNA of the CDR3: TGTGCCAGCAGTTTGGTTTTTCAGGGGGCTGGACCTGAAGCTTTCTTT. This codes for CASSLVFQGAGPEAFF.

The V and J genes are TRBV5-8 and TRBJ2-5; 11 bases line up with TRBD1. Germline CDR1 reads SGHTS; CDR2 reads YDEGEE. After removal of 3 bases from V and 1 base from J, the junction contained 5 bases not matched to a gene. The CDR3 is 16 residues long. The CDR3 loop reads CASSSGTGGVQETQYF. Here the CDR3 DNA reads TGTGCCAGCAGCTCGGGGACAGGGGGGGTCCAAGAGACCCAGTACTTC.

The V call is TRBV11-2, the J call TRBJ2-1, with D unclear. V gave up 3 bases and J gave up 1 base, with 7 bases separating them. There are 14 residues in the CDR3. Germline values: CDR1 SGHAT, CDR2 FQNNGV. In nucleotides, the CDR3 is TGTGCCAGCAGCTTGGCACTGTCCTACAATGAGCAGTTCTTC. Its translation is CASSLALSYNEQFF.

The chain is built from TRBV13 and TRBJ1-1; D is undetermined. V lost 8 bases to trimming and J lost 1 base, with 11 bases between them. CDR3 length: 13 residues. Germline V gene data show CDR1 as PRHDT and CDR2 as FYEKMQ (reference sequence). Written as DNA, the CDR3 is TGTGCCAGCTTGCGAGGGTGGAACACTGAAGCTTTCTTT. Translating gives CASLRGWNTEAFF.

The chain employs TRBV4-3 and TRBJ2-1; possible D gene TRBD2, 6 bases. CDR1 LGHNA and CDR2 YSLEER come from the germline V gene. V lost 0 bases and J 4 bases, leaving 16 bases between the germline ends. This CDR3 has 17 amino acids. As DNA, the CDR3 is TGCGCCAGCAGCCAAGATCTGTCTAGCGCGTTTTACAATGAGCAGTTCTTC. Translation: CASSQDLSSAFYNEQFF.

This chain uses TRBV7-9 with TRBJ2-7; unclear D gene. CDR3 length: 15 amino acids. Germline loops: CDR1 SEHNR, CDR2 FQNEAQ (reference sequence). The V and J ends lost 2 bases and 2 bases respectively, with 13 bases between them. The CDR3: CASSLPLGRAYEQYF. In DNA, the CDR3 is TGTGCCAGCAGCTTACCCCTAGGACGGGCCTACGAGCAGTACTTC.

This clone appeared a single time. The rearrangement uses TRBV6-2 or TRBV6-3 and TRBJ2-1; D call uncertain. V lost 6 bases and J lost 2, with 8 bases in between. Germline V CDR1 and CDR2: MNHEY, SVGEGT. The CDR3 spans 13 residues. CDR3 protein: CASSPTPYNEQFF. Written as DNA, the CDR3 is TGTGCCAGCAGCCCTACCCCCTACAATGAGCAGTTCTTC.

The V gene is TRBV9, the J gene TRBJ1-3, with D tentatively TRBD1 (5 bases). V lost 0 bases and J 0 bases, leaving 10 bases between the germline ends. The CDR3 spans 16 residues. Germline assignment: CDR1 SGDLS and CDR2 YYNGEE. The CDR3 spells CASSVAGGSSGNTIYF. DNA of the CDR3: TGTGCCAGCAGCGTAGCTGGGGGGAGCTCTGGAAACACCATATATTTT. Complete variable domain (other parts from reference TRBV9 and TRBJ1-3): DSGVTQTPKHLITATGQRVTLRCSPRSGDLSVYWYQQSLDQGLQFLIQYYNGEERAKGNILERFSAQQFPDLHSELNLSSLELGDSALYFCASSVAGGSSGNTIYFGEGSWLTVV.

This chain uses TRBV7-9 with TRBJ1-3; D ambiguous. The V end was cut by 3 bases, the J end by 9 bases, with 9 bases between. The CDR3 has 12 amino acids. Germline V gene data show CDR1 as SEHNR and CDR2 as FQNEAQ (reference sequence). In nucleotides, the CDR3 is TGTGCCAGCAGCTTTCTCAGCAGCACCATATATTTT. Its translation: CASSFLSSTIYF.

This clone was seen more than once but under ten times. The V and J genes are TRBV5-1 and TRBJ2-7, with D tentatively TRBD2 (6 bases). Germline V CDR1 and CDR2: SGHRS, YFSETQ. This CDR3 comprises 14 residues. The V gene lost 2 bases and the J gene lost 4 bases, with 13 bases spanning the gap. The CDR3 sequence is CASSFGTGGYEQYF. The CDR3 bases are TGCGCCAGCAGCTTCGGTACAGGAGGGTACGAGCAGTACTTC.

Only a few counts were recorded for this clone. CDR3 loop: CASSLRDSVGQFF. The CDR3, as DNA: TGTGCCAGCAGTTTAAGGGACAGTGTCGGGCAGTTCTTC. The V call is TRBV27, the J call TRBJ2-1; the match to TRBD1 covers 7 bases. The CDR3 totals 13 residues. The V gene's germline CDR1 is MNHEY and CDR2 SMNVEV (reference sequence). The ends lost 2 bases at V and 12 bases at J; junction bases unmatched: 7.

The table lists this clone with a count of one. The gene calls are TRBV28 and TRBJ2-5, with 13 bases matching TRBD2. Per germline, CDR1 MDHEN and CDR2 SYDVKM. This CDR3 is 16 amino acids long. V was pared by 4 bases and J by 5 bases, with 7 bases of the junction left unmatched. CDR3 amino acids: CASSSGLAGVSETQYF. DNA for the CDR3: TGTGCCAGCAGTTCCGGACTAGCGGGAGTGAGTGAGACCCAGTACTTC.

Only one count was recorded for this clone. The rearrangement links TRBV5-4 to TRBJ2-1, with 11 bases aligning to TRBD2. Unmatched junction bases numbered 3, after V lost 3 bases and J lost 4 bases. Germline V gives CDR1 SGHNT, CDR2 YYREEE (reference sequence). CDR3 length: 15 residues. DNA for the CDR3: TGTGCCAGCAGCTCAGGGACTAGCGGTTACAATGAGCAGTTCTTC. This gives the protein CASSSGTSGYNEQFF.

In the case of this clone: A read error may account for a junction end that differs from germline. V usage is TRBV5-1 and J usage is TRBJ2-4; 15 bases match TRBD2. The germline V gene has CDR1 SGHRS and CDR2 YFSETQ. CDR3 length: 18 amino acids. The CDR3 region is CASRLGLAGGLAKNIQYF. CDR3 in DNA: TGCGCCAGCAGGTTGGGACTAGCGGGAGGTCTAGCCAAAAACATTCAGTACTTC.

The sample holds one count of this clone. The gene calls are TRBV3-1 (or the pseudogene TRBV3-2) and TRBJ2-1; the D is unclear. From germline, CDR1 is LGHDT and CDR2 YNNKEL (reference sequence). The CDR3 is 12 amino acids. Trimming shortened V by 6 bases and J by 8 bases, and 11 bases separated the two germline ends. The CDR3 loop reads CASSHPWDEQFF. The CDR3 DNA reads as TGTGCCAGCAGTCACCCTTGGGATGAGCAGTTCTTC.